A selection of T cell receptor beta chains follows, all from one sample in a study of spatial heterogeneity in lung cancer. MiXCR, run by TCRdb on the 5' RACE reads, gives a single entry per CDR3 protein. Of 25,000 to 35,000 distinct CDR3 sequences in the sample, approximately 5.9% were seen once. The sequencing here drew on PBMCs, taken at follow-up. All receptors come from a female donor with early-stage non-small cell lung cancer. Each CDR3 is given with its conserved first and last residue. The D gene is left open where the match is weak. Expanded clones get a size class; other rows say once, few or many, or leave the size out.

>TRBD2|15|TRBV5-1|many|TRBJ2-3
CASSLSSGRTDTQYF
TGCGCCAGCAGCTTGAGTAGCGGGAGAACAGATACGCAGTATTTT
>TRBD1|14|TRBV5-4|many|TRBJ2-7
CASSPRDSRYEQYF
TGTGCCAGCAGCCCCCGGGACAGCCGATACGAGCAGTACTTC
>-|12|TRBV5-6|-|TRBJ2-1
CASSLAAGEQFF
TGTGCCAGCAGCTTGGCCGCCGGTGAGCAGTTCTTC
>TRBD2|17|TRBV20-1|many|TRBJ2-1
CSARDPQAGVWGNEQFF
TGCAGTGCTAGAGATCCCCAAGCGGGAGTTTGGGGCAATGAGCAGTTCTTC
>-|13|TRBV7-9|-|TRBJ1-1
CASSFGSLDQAFF
TGTGCCAGCAGCTTTGGCAGTCTAGATCAAGCTTTCTTT
>-|15|TRBV6-5|-|TRBJ1-1
CASSSKPGHNTEAFF
TGTGCCAGCAGTTCTAAGCCGGGACACAACACTGAAGCTTTCTTT
>TRBD1|12|TRBV7-9|-|TRBJ2-7
CASSLSGGEQYF
TGTGCCAGCAGCTTATCAGGGGGCGAGCAGTACTTC
>TRBD2|15|TRBV11-2|-|TRBJ2-1
CASSIAGGGYNEQFF
TGTGCCAGCAGCATAGCGGGGGGCGGGTACAATGAGCAGTTCTTC
>TRBD2|15|TRBV24-1|many|TRBJ2-2
CATSAGGRSTGELFF
TGTGCCACCAGTGCGGGCGGGAGAAGCACCGGGGAGCTGTTTTTT
>-|13|TRBV19|-|TRBJ1-2
CASTRQAIYGYTF
TGTGCCAGTACCCGACAGGCCATCTATGGCTACACCTTC
>-|18|TRBV12-2|many|TRBJ2-7
CASRSLPGLAQSSYEQYF
TGTGCAAGTCGCTCACTTCCGGGACTAGCTCAGAGCTCCTACGAGCAGTACTTC
>TRBD2|13|TRBV5-1|few|TRBJ2-3
CASTPLAGDTQYF
TGCGCCAGCACGCCACTAGCGGGCGATACGCAGTATTTT
>TRBD2|16|TRBV25-1|many|TRBJ2-7
CASSPNRASGGYEQYF
TGTGCCAGCAGTCCGAATAGGGCTAGCGGGGGCTACGAGCAGTACTTC
>-|13|TRBV19|many|TRBJ2-7
CASSIEDAYEQYF
TGTGCCAGTAGTATAGAGGACGCATACGAGCAGTACTTC
>TRBD2|14|TRBV10-3|few|TRBJ2-7
CAITGTSGSYEQYF
TGTGCCATCACCGGGACTAGCGGGTCCTACGAGCAGTACTTC
>-|14|TRBV28|many|TRBJ1-1
CASSFYSRGTEAFF
TGTGCCAGCAGTTTCTACAGTAGGGGCACTGAAGCTTTCTTT
>TRBD1|15|TRBV28|many|TRBJ2-7
CASSSAGTGTYEQYF
TGTGCCAGCAGTTCGGCCGGGACAGGGACCTACGAGCAGTACTTC
>-|16|TRBV7-9|medium-sized|TRBJ2-3
CASSPWFKISTDTQYF
TGTGCCAGCAGCCCTTGGTTTAAGATCTCCACAGATACGCAGTATTTT
>-|15|TRBV5-1|many|TRBJ2-1
CASSLGSLAGNEQFF
TGCGCCAGCAGCTTGGGTTCGTTGGCGGGGAATGAGCAGTTCTTC
>TRBD1|14|TRBV7-2|many|TRBJ2-7
CASSRDRVSYEQYF
TGTGCCAGCAGTCGAGACAGGGTTTCCTACGAGCAGTACTTC
>-|15|TRBV4-3|many|TRBJ2-5
CASSPGRRSQETQYF
TGCGCCAGCAGCCCCGGCAGGAGAAGTCAAGAGACCCAGTACTTC
>-|15|TRBV7-9|many|TRBJ2-7
CASSPGTVPSYEQYF
TGTGCCAGCAGCCCCGGGACGGTTCCTTCCTACGAGCAGTACTTC
>TRBD2|15|TRBV7-9|medium-sized|TRBJ2-3
CASSSSGAGPDTQYF
TGTGCCAGCAGCTCCAGTGGAGCGGGGCCAGATACGCAGTATTTT
>-|12|TRBV20-1|many|TRBJ1-1
CRPSAGPGEAFF
TGCCGCCCGAGTGCGGGGCCAGGGGAAGCTTTCTTT
>TRBD2|20|TRBV4-2|many|TRBJ2-5
CASSPYRPGAGAIRGETQYF
TGTGCCAGCAGCCCCTACCGCCCGGGAGCGGGGGCGATTCGAGGAGAGACCCAGTACTTC
>TRBD2|19|TRBV20-1|many|TRBJ2-3
CSARPHPSGRIGGADTQYF
TGCAGTGCGAGGCCCCATCCTAGCGGGAGGATAGGTGGGGCAGATACGCAGTATTTT
>-|13|TRBV5-1|many|TRBJ2-2
CASSFTSPGELFF
TGCGCCAGCAGCTTTACTAGCCCCGGGGAGCTGTTTTTT
>-|11|TRBV20-1|many|TRBJ2-7
CSAPIVYEQYF
TGCAGTGCTCCAATTGTCTACGAGCAGTACTTC
>TRBD1|18|TRBV2|few|TRBJ1-5
CASSEASGGLGFNQPQHF
TGTGCCAGCAGTGAAGCGTCAGGGGGGCTTGGGTTCAATCAGCCCCAGCATTTT
>-|19|TRBV7-6|many|TRBJ2-6
CASPSSHRWRGTGANVLTF
TGTGCCAGCCCAAGTTCTCACAGGTGGCGGGGAACTGGGGCCAACGTCCTGACTTTC
>TRBD1|15|TRBV12-3/TRBV12-4|few|TRBJ1-6
CASSFTGGDNSPLHF
TGTGCCAGCAGTTTCACAGGGGGGGATAATTCACCCCTCCACTTT
>-|17|TRBV27|many|TRBJ1-6
CASSFDGDSRGRPPLHF
TGTGCCAGCAGTTTCGACGGAGACAGTCGAGGCCGACCACCCCTCCACTTT
>TRBD1|14|TRBV29-1|many|TRBJ1-1
CSVDTGTVNTEAFF
TGCAGCGTGGACACCGGGACAGTGAACACTGAAGCTTTCTTT
>-|15|TRBV15|many|TRBJ1-3
CATSRDRDFGNTIYF
TGTGCCACCAGCAGAGATCGGGATTTCGGAAACACCATATATTTT
>TRBD2|12|TRBV20-1|few|TRBJ2-1
CSGSSGVREQFF
TGCAGTGGGTCTAGCGGGGTCAGGGAGCAGTTCTTC
>TRBD1|15|TRBV6-6|many|TRBJ2-2
CASTNRGDVPGELFF
TGTGCCAGCACAAACAGGGGTGATGTGCCCGGGGAGCTGTTTTTT
>-|13|TRBV6-2/TRBV6-3|-|TRBJ1-1
CASSWTDNTEAFF
TGTGCCAGCAGTTGGACAGATAACACTGAAGCTTTCTTT
>TRBD1|16|TRBV20-1|few|TRBJ2-7
CSASTGWRQGDNEQYF
TGCAGTGCTAGCACGGGATGGCGACAGGGGGATAACGAGCAGTACTTC
>-|14|TRBV3-1|few|TRBJ2-5
CASSQAGVVETQYF
TGTGCCAGCAGCCAAGCCGGGGTAGTAGAGACCCAGTACTTC
>-|15|TRBV15|many|TRBJ2-5
CATSRERQTQETQYF
TGTGCCACCAGCAGAGAAAGGCAGACCCAAGAGACCCAGTACTTC
>-|13|TRBV7-9|-|TRBJ2-3
CASSKDGPDTQYF
TGTGCCAGCAGCAAGGACGGGCCAGATACGCAGTATTTT
>TRBD2|18|TRBV5-6|-|TRBJ2-5
CASSFWTSGGPKEKTQYF
TGTGCCAGCAGCTTCTGGACTAGCGGGGGGCCTAAGGAGAAGACCCAGTACTTC
>-|16|TRBV7-2|medium-sized|TRBJ2-3
CASSLGGRFSTDTQYF
TGTGCCAGCAGCTTAGGGGGACGGTTCAGCACAGATACGCAGTATTTT
>TRBD1|13|TRBV7-3|many|TRBJ1-1
CASSLVGTAEAFF
TGTGCCAGCAGCTTAGTAGGGACAGCTGAAGCTTTCTTT
>TRBD2|15|TRBV28|-|TRBJ2-1
CASSSGLALYNEQFF
TGTGCCAGCAGTTCGGGACTAGCGCTCTACAATGAGCAGTTCTTC
>-|13|TRBV6-2/TRBV6-3|many|TRBJ2-5
CASSYAGAETQYF
TGTGCCAGCAGTTACGCAGGGGCGGAGACCCAGTACTTC
>-|16|TRBV7-3|-|TRBJ2-3
CASSFTLAGFTDTQYF
TGTGCCAGCAGCTTTACCCTTGCCGGCTTCACAGATACGCAGTATTTT
>TRBD2|14|TRBV20-1|many|TRBJ2-1
CSASDGRAGNEQFF
TGCAGTGCTAGTGACGGGAGGGCCGGCAATGAGCAGTTCTTC
>-|12|TRBV14|-|TRBJ2-7
CASSLPIGEQYF
TGTGCCAGCAGCCTCCCAATCGGCGAGCAGTACTTC
>-|15|TRBV27|many|TRBJ2-1
CASSFRDFSDNEQFF
TGTGCCAGCAGTTTCCGGGACTTTTCGGACAATGAGCAGTTCTTC
>-|14|TRBV18|-|TRBJ2-5
CASSPAGTKETQYF
TGTGCCAGCTCCCCGGCCGGGACCAAAGAGACCCAGTACTTC
>-|12|TRBV6-4|many|TRBJ2-4
CASGQGKNIQYF
TGTGCCAGCGGGCAGGGGAAAAACATTCAGTACTTC
>-|12|TRBV20-1|many|TRBJ2-7
CSARGQTYEQYF
TGCAGTGCTAGAGGGCAGACCTACGAGCAGTACTTC
>-|16|TRBV6-5|-|TRBJ2-1
CASSPGRGGRSGEQFF
TGTGCCAGCTCACCTGGCAGGGGGGGCCGGAGTGGGGAGCAGTTCTTC
>TRBD1|16|TRBV4-2|many|TRBJ2-7
CASSQAGQGEVHEQYF
TGTGCCAGCAGCCAAGCAGGACAGGGGGAGGTCCACGAGCAGTACTTC
>-|14|TRBV12-3/TRBV12-4|many|TRBJ2-3
CASSLPFEPDTQYF
TGTGCCAGCAGTCTTCCTTTTGAGCCAGATACGCAGTATTTT
>TRBD1|13|TRBV28|many|TRBJ1-2
CASSRTGGYGYTF
TGTGCCAGCAGTCGGACAGGGGGCTATGGCTACACCTTC
>TRBD2|14|TRBV7-2|many|TRBJ2-7
CASSLGLEAYEQYF
TGTGCCAGCAGCTTGGGACTAGAGGCCTACGAGCAGTACTTC
>TRBD1|14|TRBV20-1|once|TRBJ2-1
CRALRQGSYNEQFF
TGCAGAGCCCTTAGACAGGGCTCCTACAATGAGCAGTTCTTC